Each of the 24 T cell receptor beta chains below was sequenced from the same sample in a study of T cell changes during pregnancy in multiple sclerosis. Profiled with immunoSEQ multiplex PCR; TCRdb holds only in-frame clones, not every one. The profile covers 25,000 to 30,000 clones, with around 89% appearing a single time and around 6.8% taken by the ten largest. Sample: CD8+ T cells from peripheral blood mononuclear cells, taken after pregnancy. All receptors come from a female donor with multiple sclerosis, enrolled in a pregnancy study.

This chain links TRBV25-1 with TRBJ1-1; D uncertain. Between the trimmed V and J ends, which lost 5 bases and 0 bases, there was a span of 13 bases. Germline CDR1 and CDR2: MGHDK and SYGVNS. The CDR3 runs 15 residues. This chain's CDR3 is CASSPSTFLNTEAFF. In DNA form, the CDR3 reads TGTGCCAGCAGTCCATCGACATTCTTGAACACTGAAGCTTTCTTT.

This rearrangement joins TRBV19 to TRBJ2-1; no clear D gene. Germline V CDR1 and CDR2: LNHDA, SQIVND (reference sequence). Trimming took off 0 bases at V and 6 bases at J, with 6 bases between the two ends. This CDR3 spans 13 amino acids. Here the CDR3 reads CASSIDGFNEQFF. DNA of the CDR3: TGTGCCAGTAGTATAGACGGGTTCAATGAGCAGTTCTTC.

The chain has TRBV7-6 and TRBJ2-5; weak D call: TRBD2 (6 bases). This CDR3 region has 14 residues. The ends were cut back, 3 bases at V and 1 base at J, with 9 bases in the middle. CDR1 and CDR2 from the germline V gene are SGHVS and FNYEAQ. The CDR3 DNA is TGTGCCAGCAGCTTTAGCGGATTCCAAGAGACCCAGTACTTC. This translates into CASSFSGFQETQYF.

The chain recombines TRBV2 with TRBJ1-4; 10 positions match TRBD1. Germline V CDR1 and CDR2: SNHLY, FYNNEI. This CDR3 spans 12 amino acids. J was trimmed by 7 bases and V by 9 bases; bases with no gene match: 2. This chain's CDR3 is CARGQGGEKLFF. The CDR3, as DNA: TGTGCCAGAGGACAGGGGGGTGAAAAACTGTTTTTT.

The chain has TRBV19 and TRBJ2-1; 11 bases map to TRBD2. CDR3 length: 17 residues. V shed 2 bases and J 7 bases; nucleotides not matched to a gene: 10. The germline gives CDR1 LNHDA, CDR2 SQIVND (reference sequence). The CDR3 DNA reads as TGTGCCAGTAGTATATTCTTAGCGGGAGGGCACGGGAATGAGCAGTTCTTC. Translating gives CASSIFLAGGHGNEQFF.

On this clone: One end of the junction does not line up with germline, which may come from a read error. The V and J genes are TRBV6-5 and TRBJ1-1; no firm D call. Germline values: CDR1 MNHEY, CDR2 SVGAGI. The CDR3 runs to 16 residues. CDR3 DNA: TGTGCCGGCAGTTACAGACTTCCTATCAAGAACACTGAAGCTTTCTTT. Protein sequence: CAGSYRLPIKNTEAFF.

About this clone: The sample carries other DNA sequences with the same CDR3. The chain uses TRBV27 and TRBJ1-2, with D possibly matching TRBD1 (6 bases). This CDR3 comprises 13 residues. CDR1 is MNHEY, CDR2 SMNVEV, per germline (reference sequence). The V end was cut by 5 bases, the J end by 2 bases, with 9 bases between. The CDR3 sequence: CASSLQGNYGYTF. The CDR3 DNA sequence: TGTGCCAGCAGTCTCCAGGGGAACTATGGCTACACCTTC.

The rearrangement links TRBV11-2 to TRBJ2-4; tentatively, D is TRBD2 (6 bases). This CDR3 has 15 residues. CDR1 and CDR2 from the germline V gene are SGHAT and FQNNGV. Trimming stripped 4 bases from V and 6 bases from J, with 16 bases between. The CDR3 is CASSSIADMGNIQYF. CDR3 nucleotide sequence: TGTGCCAGCAGCTCTATAGCGGACATGGGAAACATTCAGTACTTC.

The gene calls are TRBV11-1 and TRBJ2-7; maybe TRBD2 (7 bases). Germline CDR1 reads SGHAT; CDR2 reads FQDESV (reference sequence). CDR3 size: 15 residues. Deletions cut 3 bases from V and 0 bases from J, with 12 bases between. CDR3 bases: TGTGCCAGCAGCTTTGGGCGGGGGCTCTCCTACGAGCAGTACTTC. Protein sequence: CASSFGRGLSYEQYF.

CDR3 nucleotides: TGTGCCAGCAGAAACAGGGTTATGAACACTGAAGCTTTCTTT. Its translation is CASRNRVMNTEAFF. The rearrangement links TRBV6-5 to TRBJ1-1, with TRBD1 as a possible D gene (6 bases). Per germline, CDR1 MNHEY and CDR2 SVGAGI. V shed 6 bases and J shed 0 bases, with 11 bases lying between them. The CDR3 extends over 14 amino acids.

The chain joins TRBV27 to TRBJ2-1; 10 bases agree with TRBD2. This CDR3 spans 15 amino acids. J gave up 10 bases and V 3 bases, and 9 bases lay outside the gene matches. CDR1 MNHEY and CDR2 SMNVEV come from the germline V gene (reference sequence). The CDR3 reads CASSFLAGGGGEQFF. The CDR3 region has the DNA TGTGCCAGCAGTTTTTTAGCGGGAGGCGGGGGGGAGCAGTTCTTC.

This chain connects TRBV19 to TRBJ2-7; D might be TRBD1 (6 bases). V was clipped by 5 bases and J by 2 bases, with 19 bases between them. The CDR3 covers 16 residues. The germline CDR1 and CDR2 sequences are LNHDA and SQIVND (reference sequence). The CDR3 sequence is CASSPGAGDSTYEQYF. As DNA, the CDR3 is TGTGCCAGTAGTCCAGGGGCTGGGGATAGTACCTACGAGCAGTACTTC.

V and J are TRBV29-1 and TRBJ2-2; the D gene is possibly TRBD1 (5 bases). Trimming removed 7 bases from V and 1 base from J, with 10 bases in between. Germline values: CDR1 SQVTM, CDR2 ANQGSEA. The CDR3 length is 13 residues. CDR3 in amino acids: CSGDDRNTGELFF. The CDR3 region has the DNA TGCAGCGGGGATGACAGGAACACCGGGGAGCTGTTTTTT.

The chain has TRBV11-2 and TRBJ2-7; D is possibly TRBD1 (5 bases). This CDR3 comprises 14 residues. With 4 bases removed from V and 3 bases from J, the gap between germline ends came to 13 bases. CDR1 SGHAT and CDR2 FQNNGV come from the germline V gene. The CDR3 nucleotides are TGTGCCAGCAGCTCCCGGCGCGACAGCTACGAGCAGTACTTC. It translates to CASSSRRDSYEQYF.

This chain connects TRBV19 to TRBJ2-1; TRBD2 agrees at 9 bases. Trimming cost V 9 bases and J 8 bases; bases outside gene matches: 11. This CDR3 contains 14 residues. Germline CDR1 reads LNHDA; CDR2 reads SQIVND (reference sequence). The CDR3 is CASTIAGEGDEQFF. DNA of the CDR3: TGTGCCAGCACGATAGCGGGAGAAGGAGATGAGCAGTTCTTC.

CDR3 DNA sequence: TGTGCCAGCAGCTTAGGACATAGTGACGAGCAGTACTTC. This codes for CASSLGHSDEQYF. The chain has TRBV7-9 and TRBJ2-7; D is unresolved. This CDR3 has 13 amino acids. Trimming took off 1 base at V and 5 bases at J, with 9 bases between the two ends. Germline V gene sequence: CDR1 SEHNR, CDR2 FQNEAQ (reference sequence).

This clone was detected only a few times. The V and J genes are TRBV19 and TRBJ1-1; D gene ambiguous. The CDR3 contains 12 residues. Germline V lookup: CDR1 LNHDA, CDR2 SQIVND (reference sequence). The ends were cut back, 3 bases at V and 7 bases at J, with 9 bases in the middle. DNA of the CDR3: TGTGCCAGTAGTATCCCGGGTCTTGAAGCTTTCTTT. Its translation is CASSIPGLEAFF.

The gene calls are TRBV6-5 and TRBJ2-7; tentatively, D is TRBD2 (5 bases). CDR1 is MNHEY, CDR2 SVGAGI, per germline. Between the trimmed V and J ends, which lost 5 bases and 3 bases, there was a span of 17 bases. This CDR3 spans 15 amino acids. CDR3 sequence reads: CASSQEDSSHYEQYF. For the CDR3, the DNA is TGTGCCAGCAGTCAAGAGGACTCCAGCCACTACGAGCAGTACTTC.

The gene calls are TRBV27 and TRBJ2-1; 7 bases match TRBD2. In germline, CDR1 is MNHEY, CDR2 SMNVEV (reference sequence). The CDR3 consists of 14 residues. J gave up 14 bases and V 3 bases, and 13 bases lay outside the gene matches. CDR3 amino acids: CASSFLGGGQEKFF. The CDR3 nucleotides read TGTGCCAGCAGTTTTTTGGGGGGAGGGCAAGAAAAGTTCTTC.

This clone counts as medium-sized. The chain carries TRBV27 and TRBJ1-2; 7 bases agree with TRBD1. The V and J ends lost 6 bases and 5 bases, in that order; junction bases with no gene match: 3. CDR1 is MNHEY and CDR2 is SMNVEV in the germline V gene (reference sequence). This CDR3 comprises 12 residues. CDR3 sequence (DNA): TGTGCCAGCAGAGGACAGGCTTATGGCTACACCTTC. Its protein product is CASRGQAYGYTF.

The chain recombines TRBV6-5 with TRBJ2-5; 7 nucleotides line up with TRBD2. J was trimmed by 5 bases and V by 2 bases; bases with no gene match: 8. This CDR3 has 15 amino acids. The germline CDR1 and CDR2 sequences are MNHEY and SVGAGI. The CDR3 sequence is CASSYGGRAWETQYF. In DNA, the CDR3 is TGTGCCAGCAGTTACGGGGGGAGGGCCTGGGAGACCCAGTACTTC.

The rearrangement links TRBV30 to TRBJ2-5, with TRBD1 matching 10 bases. V lost 1 base, J lost 10 bases, and 9 bases stayed unmatched. CDR1 is GTSNPN and CDR2 is SVGIG in the germline V gene (reference sequence). The CDR3 is 14 amino acids. CDR3 sequence (DNA): TGTGCCTGGAGTGCGGGACAGGGGCGTTCGGACCAGTACTTC. Protein product: CAWSAGQGRSDQYF.

This chain joins TRBV7-3 and TRBJ2-2; 8 bases match TRBD1. V lost 4 bases, J lost 5 bases, and 12 bases stayed unmatched. The CDR3 spans 17 residues. CDR1 is SGHTA and CDR2 is FQGTGA in the germline V gene. CDR3 in amino acids: CASSSPQGAEGTGELFF. The CDR3 DNA reads as TGTGCCAGCAGCTCACCCCAGGGGGCGGAGGGGACCGGGGAGCTGTTTTTT.

The genes are TRBV7-2 and TRBJ1-5; 9 bases fit TRBD1. After removal of 1 base from V and 1 base from J, the junction contained 5 bases not matched to a gene. Germline values: CDR1 SGHTA, CDR2 FQGNSA. The CDR3 covers 17 residues. The CDR3 DNA reads as TGTGCCAGCAGCTTAGTGGGACAGGGAGGCAGCAATCAGCCCCAGCATTTT. As protein: CASSLVGQGGSNQPQHF. Full variable domain (rest looked up from reference TRBV7-2 and TRBJ1-5): GAGVSQSPSNKVTEKGKDVELRCDPISGHTALYWYRQSLGQGLEFLIYFQGNSAPDKSGLPSDRFSAERTGGSVSTLTIQRTQQEDSAVYLCASSLVGQGGSNQPQHFGDGTRLSIL.